Described below is a single TCR beta chain sequence and its context. TCRdb keeps only in-frame clones here, not all; method: immunoSEQ multiplex PCR. Of approximately 270,000 clones listed, 75% to 90% were seen once; the top ten hold less than 2.5%. This specimen belongs to a study of blood T cell repertoires in COVID-19. In the study overall: The United States, Italy and Spain supplied acute and convalescent COVID-19 samples. T cells, B-cell-depleted T cells, or PBMCs provided the cDNA or gDNA that served as material.

This CDR3 spans 16 amino acids. Losses at the gene ends were 8 bases for V and 2 bases for J; bases not matched to a gene: 12. Looked up from germline, CDR1 is SGDLS and CDR2 is YYNGEE. The TCR was taken from a man aged 50 or older with acute or convalescent COVID-19. This rearrangement joins TRBV9 to TRBJ2-3; 9 bases line up with TRBD2. Sequenced: peripheral blood. DNA for the CDR3: TGTGCCAGTGGGGGGCTAGCGGGGCTAAACACAGATACGCAGTATTTT. This sequence encodes CASGGLAGLNTDTQYF.